This TCR beta chain was sequenced for a study of neurological immune-mediated disorders. Findings of the study overall: On phylogenetic grouping, the repertoires of 18 of 34 multiple sclerosis patients fell within one related-CDR3 cluster, constituting a possible signature. Multiple sclerosis patients had less TCR clonal expansion than even healthy controls, unlike HTLV-1-associated myelopathy.

This clonotype occurred a few times. Its specificity is not known. One end of the junction fails to match germline, which may point to a read error. Over 180 million TCR-beta sequences from 15-18 subjects came from every sequencing run. TCRdb analysed the 5' RACE reads with MiXCR anew, one entry per CDR3 protein. The sample yields under 80,000 distinct CDR3 sequences, 5.2% seen once. The unsorted libraries had their origin in 2 million PBMCs stored at -80 C. The CDR3 length is 14 residues. Germline V gives CDR1 SNHLY, CDR2 FYNNEI. The source material was PBMCs. This clonotype originated in a woman in her thirties with multiple sclerosis. This chain joins TRBV2 and TRBJ1-5; D perhaps matches TRBD1 (5 bases). CDR3 DNA sequence: TGTGCCAGCAGTGATTACGGGGCCAATCAGCCCCAGAATTTT. This translates into CASSDYGANQPQNF.